This TCR beta chain was recorded in a study of OX40 agonist ivuxolimab in advanced cancers. As for the study in general: Ivuxolimab doses were 0.01, 0.1, 0.3, 1.5, 3 or 10 mg/kg every 2 weeks. Dose-escalation patients suffered from hepatocellular carcinoma, melanoma, renal cell or head and neck cancer. Regarding the study as a whole: Both CD4+ and CD8+ T cell populations in blood had undergone clonal expansion by week 6 at 0.1 to 3.0 mg/kg.

Trimming took off 3 bases at V and 1 base at J, with 6 bases between the two ends. Per the germline V gene, CDR1 is MGHRA and CDR2 is YSYEKL. The CDR3 sequence is 14 residues long. On this clone: Its antigen is unknown.

Clones were read by immunoSEQ multiplex PCR, and TCRdb kept only the in-frame ones, dropping some. The sample gives fewer than 70,000 clones, 84% of which show up once; 1.5% to 2% is in the top ten. The rearrangement uses TRBV4-1 and TRBJ2-2, with D hard to call. Here the sequenced sample was CD4+ or CD8+ T cells sorted from blood, taken in a trial of the OX40 agonist ivuxolimab. This receptor was taken from an adult with an advanced solid tumor such as melanoma, head and neck, liver or kidney cancer. This CDR3 reads CASSHNRNTGELFF. DNA for the CDR3: TGCGCCAGCAGCCACAACAGGAACACCGGGGAGCTGTTTTTT.